This T cell receptor (beta chain) was captured by sequencing in a study of T-cell reconstitution after alpha-beta-depleted transplantation in children. General observations from the study: Elevated TCRbeta diversity at day 60 was traced, in some patients, to surviving recipient T cells and thymic progenitors. Several hundred expanded graft clones reportedly gave rise to the alpha-beta T cells present about two months after transplant. Diversity and T-cell counts at one year after transplant derived mostly from new T cells.

Preparation of the TCRbeta library involved a method that used unique molecular identifiers. TCRdb passed the PCR reads through MiXCR, listing each CDR3 protein once. Among about 32,000 distinct CDR3 sequences listed, 5.5% to 7% were seen once. At least ten counts were recorded for this clonotype. The antigen is undetermined. CDR3 length equals 14 residues. V lost 3 bases and J lost 5, with 13 bases in between. Germline loops: CDR1 SGHTA, CDR2 FQGNSA. The material sequenced was peripheral blood, taken 60 days after TCRalphabeta/CD19-depleted stem cell transplant. This TCR was recovered from a child less than two years old who had a stem cell transplant for acute myeloid leukemia, so the T cells may come from the graft donor. The rearrangement links TRBV7-2 to TRBJ2-5; D gene ambiguous. CDR3 protein: CASSFAPVTETQYF. In DNA, the CDR3 is TGTGCCAGCAGCTTCGCCCCGGTCACGGAGACCCAGTACTTC.